The T cell receptor (beta chain) under discussion was sequenced for a study of shared clonotypes between healthy human individuals. Study information: The plates for each donor numbered three CD4 naive, three CD4 memory, two CD8 naive and one CD8 memory. Findings and limits, study-wide: With a handful of donors compared, approximately 5% of naive CD4 clonotypes were shared. Shared clonotypes across all four donors exceeded non-shared ones in generation probability.

Comment on this clone: No antigen is known for it.

The CDR3 is 18 residues long. Trimming removed 2 bases at V and 0 bases at J, with 18 bases between. CDR1 and CDR2 from the germline V gene are SGHRS and YFSETQ. Study processing details: Junction-only sequences without quality scores came from ImmunoSEQ, so filtering differed. The protocol was immunoSEQ multiplex PCR, while the TCRdb copy is restricted to in-frame clones and leaves out a portion. The DNA was the basis for D and trimming; V, J and clone size are from that table. The sample lists roughly 1,600,000 clones; less than 99% were seen once. The sample consisted of naive CD4+ T cells sorted from blood. Subset denoted: CD45RA+ positively selected. This receptor was taken from a man aged 25 to 45 in good health. The rearrangement joins TRBV5-1 to TRBJ2-4; TRBD1 might be the D (6 bases). The CDR3 loop reads CASSFGLGTPLAKNIQYF. CDR3 in DNA: TGCGCCAGCAGCTTCGGGCTCGGGACACCTTTAGCCAAAAACATTCAGTACTTC.